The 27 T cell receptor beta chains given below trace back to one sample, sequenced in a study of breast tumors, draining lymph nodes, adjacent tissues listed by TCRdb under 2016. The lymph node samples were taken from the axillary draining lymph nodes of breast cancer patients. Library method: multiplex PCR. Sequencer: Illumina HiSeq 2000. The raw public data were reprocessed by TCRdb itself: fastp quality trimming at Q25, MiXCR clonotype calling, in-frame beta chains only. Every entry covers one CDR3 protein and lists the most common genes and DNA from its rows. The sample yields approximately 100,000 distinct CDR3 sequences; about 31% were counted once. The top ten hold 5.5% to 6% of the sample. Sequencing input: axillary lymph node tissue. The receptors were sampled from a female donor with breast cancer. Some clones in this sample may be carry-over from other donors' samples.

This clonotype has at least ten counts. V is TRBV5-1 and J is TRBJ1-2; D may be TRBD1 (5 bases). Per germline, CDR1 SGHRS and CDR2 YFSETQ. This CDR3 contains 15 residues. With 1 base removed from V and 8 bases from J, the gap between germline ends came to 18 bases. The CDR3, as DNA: TGCGCCAGCAGCTTGAGTGGGACCATCGACGGAGGCTACACCTTC. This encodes CASSLSGTIDGGYTF.

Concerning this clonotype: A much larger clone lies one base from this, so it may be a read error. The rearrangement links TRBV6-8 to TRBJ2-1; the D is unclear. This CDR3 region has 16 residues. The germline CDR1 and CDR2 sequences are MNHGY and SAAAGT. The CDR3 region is CASPRFGSGSCNEQFF. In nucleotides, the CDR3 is TGTGCCAGCCCCCGCTTCGGCTCCGGCTCCTGCAATGAGCAGTTCTTC.

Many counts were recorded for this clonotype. CDR3 protein: CAWTGNNEKLFF. The CDR3 DNA reads as TGTGCCTGGACGGGTAATAATGAAAAACTGTTTTTT. This sequence joins TRBV30 and TRBJ1-4; D uncertain. The CDR3 sequence is 12 residues long. Germline assignment: CDR1 GTSNPN and CDR2 SVGIG (reference sequence). Trimming pared 4 bases from V and 4 bases from J, leaving 7 bases between. The entire variable domain, with the rest obtained from reference TRBV30 and TRBJ1-4, is as follows: SQTIHQWPATLVQPVGSPLSLECTVEGTSNPNLYWYRQAAGRGLQLLFYSVGIGQISSEVPQNLSASRPQDRQFILSSKKLLLSDSGFYLCAWTGNNEKLFFGSGTQLSVL.

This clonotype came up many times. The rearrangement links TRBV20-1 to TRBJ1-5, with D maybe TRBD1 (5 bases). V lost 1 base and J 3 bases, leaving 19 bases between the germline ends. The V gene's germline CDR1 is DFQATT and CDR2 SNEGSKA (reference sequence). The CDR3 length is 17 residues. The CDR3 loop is CSARGGSKGLLNQPQHF. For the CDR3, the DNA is TGCAGTGCTAGAGGGGGGTCGAAGGGACTTCTCAATCAGCCCCAGCATTTT.

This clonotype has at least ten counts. The CDR3 bases are TGTGCCAGCAGCTTAAACAGGGGGCTTTTCAACGAGCAGTACTTC. This codes for CASSLNRGLFNEQYF. The chain carries TRBV6-5 and TRBJ2-7, with 9 nucleotides matching TRBD1. The CDR3 is made up of 15 amino acids. Germline CDR1 and CDR2: MNHEY and SVGAGI. V dropped 6 bases and J dropped 5; count of bases not matched to a gene: 11.

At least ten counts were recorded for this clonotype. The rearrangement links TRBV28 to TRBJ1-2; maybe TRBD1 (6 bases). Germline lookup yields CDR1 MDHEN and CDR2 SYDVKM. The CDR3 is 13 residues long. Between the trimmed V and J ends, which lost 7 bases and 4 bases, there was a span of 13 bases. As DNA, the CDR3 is TGTGCCAGCACTCTGGGGGGCCTCTATGGCTACACCTTC. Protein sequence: CASTLGGLYGYTF.

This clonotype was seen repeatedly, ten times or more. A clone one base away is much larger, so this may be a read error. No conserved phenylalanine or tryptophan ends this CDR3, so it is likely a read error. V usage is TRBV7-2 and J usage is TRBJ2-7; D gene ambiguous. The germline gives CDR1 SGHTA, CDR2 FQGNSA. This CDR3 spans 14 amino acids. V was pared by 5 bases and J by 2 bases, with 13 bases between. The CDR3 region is CASSLVRSTYEQYL. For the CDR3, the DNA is TGTGCCAGCAGCCTCGTCCGTTCTACCTACGAGCAGTACCTC.

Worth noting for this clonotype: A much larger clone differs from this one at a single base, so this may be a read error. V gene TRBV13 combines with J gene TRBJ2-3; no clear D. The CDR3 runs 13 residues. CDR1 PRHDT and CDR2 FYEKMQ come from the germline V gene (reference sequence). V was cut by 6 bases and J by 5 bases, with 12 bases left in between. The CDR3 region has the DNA TGTGCCAGCAGTGCACCTGGAAGAGATACGCAGTATTTT. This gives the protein CASSAPGRDTQYF.

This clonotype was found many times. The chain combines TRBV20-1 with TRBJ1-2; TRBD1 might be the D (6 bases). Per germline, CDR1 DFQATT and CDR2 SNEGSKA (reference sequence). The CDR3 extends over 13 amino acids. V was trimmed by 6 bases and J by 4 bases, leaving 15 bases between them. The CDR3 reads CSARGGRSYGYTF. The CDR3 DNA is TGCAGTGCCAGGGGAGGGCGATCCTATGGCTACACCTTC.

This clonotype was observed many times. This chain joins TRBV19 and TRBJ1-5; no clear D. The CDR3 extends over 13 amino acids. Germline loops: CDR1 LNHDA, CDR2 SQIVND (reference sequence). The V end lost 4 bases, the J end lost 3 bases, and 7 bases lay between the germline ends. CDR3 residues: CASSTQHNQPQHF. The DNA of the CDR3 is TGTGCCAGTAGTACTCAACACAATCAGCCCCAGCATTTT.

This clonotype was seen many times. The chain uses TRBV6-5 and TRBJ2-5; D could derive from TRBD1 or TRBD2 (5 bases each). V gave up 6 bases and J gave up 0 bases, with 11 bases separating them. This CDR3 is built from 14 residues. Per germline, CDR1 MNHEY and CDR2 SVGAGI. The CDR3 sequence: CASRTLGDQETQYF. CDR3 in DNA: TGTGCCAGCAGGACCTTGGGGGACCAAGAGACCCAGTACTTC.

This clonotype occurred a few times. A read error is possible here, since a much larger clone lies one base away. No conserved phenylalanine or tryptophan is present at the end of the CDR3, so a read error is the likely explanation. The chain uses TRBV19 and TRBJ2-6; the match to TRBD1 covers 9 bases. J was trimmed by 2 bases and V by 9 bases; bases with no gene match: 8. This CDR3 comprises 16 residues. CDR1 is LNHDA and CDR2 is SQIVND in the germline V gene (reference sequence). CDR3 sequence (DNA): TGTGCCAGCACCTTACAGGGGGCGACTGGGGCCAACGTCCTGACTTCC. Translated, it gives CASTLQGATGANVLTS.

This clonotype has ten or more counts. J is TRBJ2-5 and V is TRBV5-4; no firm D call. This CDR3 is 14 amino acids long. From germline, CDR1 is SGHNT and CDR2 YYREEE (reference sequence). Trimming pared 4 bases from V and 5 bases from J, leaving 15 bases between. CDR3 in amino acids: CASSDSRVRETQYF. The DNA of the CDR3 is TGTGCCAGCAGCGACTCTAGGGTTAGGGAGACCCAGTACTTC.

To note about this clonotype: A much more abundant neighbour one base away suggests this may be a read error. This chain's CDR3 is CSALRRTGEPFF. The CDR3 region has the DNA TGCAGTGCTTTAAGGAGAACCGGGGAGCCGTTTTTT. The genes are TRBV20-1 and TRBJ2-2; TRBD2 is a possible D gene (5 bases). The CDR3 runs 12 residues. The germline V gene has CDR1 DFQATT and CDR2 SNEGSKA (reference sequence).

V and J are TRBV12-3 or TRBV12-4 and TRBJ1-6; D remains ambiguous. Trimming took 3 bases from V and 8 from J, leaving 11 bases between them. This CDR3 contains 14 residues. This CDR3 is CASSLAGGDSPLHF. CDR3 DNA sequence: TGTGCCAGCAGTTTGGCGGGAGGTGATTCACCCCTCCACTTT.

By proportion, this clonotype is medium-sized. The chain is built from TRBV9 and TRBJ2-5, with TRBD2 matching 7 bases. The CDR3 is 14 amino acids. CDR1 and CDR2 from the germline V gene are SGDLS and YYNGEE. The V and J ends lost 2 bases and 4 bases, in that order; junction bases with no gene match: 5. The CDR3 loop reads CASSVWGGGETQYF. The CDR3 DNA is TGTGCCAGCAGCGTGTGGGGGGGGGGAGAGACCCAGTACTTC.

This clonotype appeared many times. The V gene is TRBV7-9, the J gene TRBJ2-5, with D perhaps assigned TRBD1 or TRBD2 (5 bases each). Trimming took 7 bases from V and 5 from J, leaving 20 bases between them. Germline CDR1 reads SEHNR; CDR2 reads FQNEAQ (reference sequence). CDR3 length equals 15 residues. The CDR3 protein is CASTPGQGAWETQYF. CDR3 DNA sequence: TGTGCCAGCACCCCGGGGCAGGGTGCATGGGAGACCCAGTACTTC. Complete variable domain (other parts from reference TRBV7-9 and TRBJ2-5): DTGVSQNPRHKITKRGQNVTFRCDPISEHNRLYWYRQTLGQGPEFLTYFQNEAQLEKSRLLSDRFSAERPKGSFSTLEIQRTEQGDSAMYLCASTPGQGAWETQYFGPGTRLLVL.

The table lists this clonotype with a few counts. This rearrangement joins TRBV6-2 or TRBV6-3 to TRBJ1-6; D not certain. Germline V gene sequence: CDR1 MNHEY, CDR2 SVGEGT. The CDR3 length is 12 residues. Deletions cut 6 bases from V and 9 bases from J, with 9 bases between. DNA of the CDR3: TGTGCCAGCAGAACAATGAGTTCACCCCTCCACTTT. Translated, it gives CASRTMSSPLHF.

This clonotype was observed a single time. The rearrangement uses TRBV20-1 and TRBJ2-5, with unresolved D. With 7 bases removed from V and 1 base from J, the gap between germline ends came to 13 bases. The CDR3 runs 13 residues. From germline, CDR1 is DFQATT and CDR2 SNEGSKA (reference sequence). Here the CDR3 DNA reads TGCAGTGTCTCCCAAGGCGGCCAAGAGACCCAGTACTTC. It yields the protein CSVSQGGQETQYF.

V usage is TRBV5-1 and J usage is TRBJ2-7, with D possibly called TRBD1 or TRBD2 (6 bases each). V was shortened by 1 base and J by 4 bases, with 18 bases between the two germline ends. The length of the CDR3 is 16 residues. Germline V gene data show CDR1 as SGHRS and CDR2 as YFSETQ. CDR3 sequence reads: CASSLLPDGGSYEQYF. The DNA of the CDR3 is TGCGCCAGCAGCTTGCTCCCCGACGGGGGCAGTTACGAGCAGTACTTC. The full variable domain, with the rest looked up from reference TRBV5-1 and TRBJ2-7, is KAGVTQTPRYLIKTRGQQVTLSCSPISGHRSVSWYQQTPGQGLQFLFEYFSETQRNKGNFPGRFSGRQFSNSRSEMNVSTLELGDSALYLCASSLLPDGGSYEQYFGPGTRLTVT.

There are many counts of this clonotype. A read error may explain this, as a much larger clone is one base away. CDR3 region: CSATPGNSPPHF. CDR3 nucleotides: TGCAGTGCTACCCCAGGGAATTCACCCCCCCACTTT. The genes are TRBV20-1 and TRBJ1-6, with TRBD1 as a possible D gene (5 bases). The germline V gene has CDR1 DFQATT and CDR2 SNEGSKA (reference sequence). This CDR3 has 12 residues.

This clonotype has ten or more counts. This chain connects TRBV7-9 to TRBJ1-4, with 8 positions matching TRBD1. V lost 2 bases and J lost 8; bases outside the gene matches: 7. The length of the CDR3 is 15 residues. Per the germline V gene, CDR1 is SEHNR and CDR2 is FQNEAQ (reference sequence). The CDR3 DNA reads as TGTGCCAGCAGCTTACCGGGACAGGTAACGGAAAAACTGTTTTTT. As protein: CASSLPGQVTEKLFF.

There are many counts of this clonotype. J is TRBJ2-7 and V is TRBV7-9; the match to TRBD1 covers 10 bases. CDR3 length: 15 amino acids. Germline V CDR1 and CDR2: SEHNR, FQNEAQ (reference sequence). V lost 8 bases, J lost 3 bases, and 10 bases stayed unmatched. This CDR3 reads CASGSPGQGLYEQYF. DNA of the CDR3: TGTGCCAGCGGTTCCCCGGGACAGGGGCTCTACGAGCAGTACTTC.

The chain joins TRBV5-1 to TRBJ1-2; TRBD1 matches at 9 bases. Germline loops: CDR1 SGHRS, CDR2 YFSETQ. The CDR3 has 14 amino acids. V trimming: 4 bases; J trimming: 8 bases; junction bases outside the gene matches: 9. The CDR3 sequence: CASSPGQGVEGYTF. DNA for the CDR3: TGCGCCAGCAGCCCGGGACAGGGAGTAGAAGGCTACACCTTC.

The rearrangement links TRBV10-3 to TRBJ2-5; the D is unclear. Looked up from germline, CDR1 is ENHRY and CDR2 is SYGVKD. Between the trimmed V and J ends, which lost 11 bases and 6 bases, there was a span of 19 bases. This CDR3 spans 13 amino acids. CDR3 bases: TGTGCCGCTACCTCGAGACCCCCAAAGACCCAGTACTTC. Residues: CAATSRPPKTQYF.

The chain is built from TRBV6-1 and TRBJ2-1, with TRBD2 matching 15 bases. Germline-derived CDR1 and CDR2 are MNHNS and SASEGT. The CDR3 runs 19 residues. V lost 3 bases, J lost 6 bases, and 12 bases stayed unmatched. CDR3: CASSDWTSGRAGGRNEQFF. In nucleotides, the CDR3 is TGTGCCAGCAGTGATTGGACTAGCGGGAGGGCCGGTGGTCGCAATGAGCAGTTCTTC.

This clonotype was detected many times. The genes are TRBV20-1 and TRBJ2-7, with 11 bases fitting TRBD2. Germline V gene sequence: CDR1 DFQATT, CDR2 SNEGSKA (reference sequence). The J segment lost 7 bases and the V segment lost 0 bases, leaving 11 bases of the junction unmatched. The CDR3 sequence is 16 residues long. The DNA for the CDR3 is TGCAGTGCTAGAGATATTGTACTAGCGGGAGTTCGTGAGCAGTACTTC. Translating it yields CSARDIVLAGVREQYF.